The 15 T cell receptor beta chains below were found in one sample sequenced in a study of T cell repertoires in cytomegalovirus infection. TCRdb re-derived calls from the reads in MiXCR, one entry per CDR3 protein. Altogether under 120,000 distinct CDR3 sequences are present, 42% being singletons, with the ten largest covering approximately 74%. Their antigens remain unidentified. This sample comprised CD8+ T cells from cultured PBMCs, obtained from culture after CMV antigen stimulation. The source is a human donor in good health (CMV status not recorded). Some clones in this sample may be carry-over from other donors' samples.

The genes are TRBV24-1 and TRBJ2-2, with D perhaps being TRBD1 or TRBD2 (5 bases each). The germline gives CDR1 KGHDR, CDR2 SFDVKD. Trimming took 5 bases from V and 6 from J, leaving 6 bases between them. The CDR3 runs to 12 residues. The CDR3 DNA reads TGTGCCACCAGTGGAGGGGCCGGGGAGCTGTTTTTT. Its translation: CATSGGAGELFF.

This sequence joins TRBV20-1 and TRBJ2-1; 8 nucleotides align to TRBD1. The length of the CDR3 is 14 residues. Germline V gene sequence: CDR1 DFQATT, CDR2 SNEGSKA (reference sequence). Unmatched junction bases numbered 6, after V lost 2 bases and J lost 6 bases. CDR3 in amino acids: CSARLSTGVNEQFF. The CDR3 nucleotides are TGCAGTGCTAGACTTTCGACAGGGGTCAATGAGCAGTTCTTC.

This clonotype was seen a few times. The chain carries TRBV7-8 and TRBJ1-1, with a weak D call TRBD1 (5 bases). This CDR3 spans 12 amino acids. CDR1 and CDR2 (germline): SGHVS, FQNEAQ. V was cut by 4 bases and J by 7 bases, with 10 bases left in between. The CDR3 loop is CASSSGTFEAFF. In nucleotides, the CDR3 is TGTGCCAGCAGCTCCGGGACTTTTGAAGCTTTCTTT.

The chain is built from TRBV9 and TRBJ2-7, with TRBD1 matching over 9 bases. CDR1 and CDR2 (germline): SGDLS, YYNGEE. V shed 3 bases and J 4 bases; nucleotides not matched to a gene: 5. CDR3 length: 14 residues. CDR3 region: CASSAGTGMYEQYF. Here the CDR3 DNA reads TGTGCCAGCAGCGCGGGGACAGGGATGTACGAGCAGTACTTC.

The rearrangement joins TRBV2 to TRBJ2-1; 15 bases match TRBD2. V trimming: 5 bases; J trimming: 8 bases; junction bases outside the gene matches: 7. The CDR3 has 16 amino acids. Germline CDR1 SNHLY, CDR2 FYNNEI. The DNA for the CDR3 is TGTGCCAGCAGTTTTTCTGGACTAGCGGGGGGGCATGAGCAGTTCTTC. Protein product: CASSFSGLAGGHEQFF.

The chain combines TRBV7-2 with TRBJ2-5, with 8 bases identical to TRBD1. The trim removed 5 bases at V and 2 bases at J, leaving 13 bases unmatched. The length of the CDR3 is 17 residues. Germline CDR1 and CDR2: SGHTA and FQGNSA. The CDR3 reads CASSTTSTGAGQETQYF. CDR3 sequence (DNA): TGTGCCAGCAGCACAACTTCGACAGGGGCGGGACAAGAGACCCAGTACTTC.

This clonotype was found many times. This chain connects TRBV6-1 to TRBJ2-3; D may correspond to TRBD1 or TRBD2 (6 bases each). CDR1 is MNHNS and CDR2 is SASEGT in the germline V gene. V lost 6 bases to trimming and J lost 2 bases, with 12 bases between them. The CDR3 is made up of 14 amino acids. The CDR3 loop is CASRRGADTDTQYF. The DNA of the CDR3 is TGTGCCAGCAGGAGGGGGGCGGACACAGATACGCAGTATTTT.

For the CDR3, the DNA is TGTGCCAGCAGCAACCCGGAGGGACAGCTAGGAGAACGGACCGGGGAGCTGTTTTTT. Translation: CASSNPEGQLGERTGELFF. J is TRBJ2-2 and V is TRBV7-3; D is possibly TRBD1 (7 bases). The CDR3 is made up of 19 amino acids. Trimming removed 5 bases from V and 5 bases from J, with 27 bases in between. Germline V gene lookup returns CDR1 SGHTA and CDR2 FQGTGA.

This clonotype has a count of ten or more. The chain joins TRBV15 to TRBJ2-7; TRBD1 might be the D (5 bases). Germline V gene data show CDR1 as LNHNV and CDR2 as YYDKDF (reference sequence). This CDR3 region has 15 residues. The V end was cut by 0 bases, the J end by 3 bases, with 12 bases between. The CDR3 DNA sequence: TGTGCCACCAGCAGAGATAGGACAACCATCTACGAGCAGTACTTC. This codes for CATSRDRTTIYEQYF.

This CDR3 is CASSLFAGVATGELFF. For the CDR3, the DNA is TGTGCCAGCAGTTTATTTGCTGGGGTTGCCACCGGGGAGCTGTTTTTT. The gene calls are TRBV27 and TRBJ2-2; D is undetermined. Germline lookup yields CDR1 MNHEY and CDR2 SMNVEV (reference sequence). V dropped 1 base and J dropped 4 bases, with 13 bases sitting between them. The CDR3 contains 16 residues.

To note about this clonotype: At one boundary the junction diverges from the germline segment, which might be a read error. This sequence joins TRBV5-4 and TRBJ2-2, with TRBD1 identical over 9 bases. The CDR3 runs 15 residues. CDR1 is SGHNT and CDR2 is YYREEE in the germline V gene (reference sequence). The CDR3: CASSSTGGITGVLFF. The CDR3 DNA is TGTGCCAGCAGCTCCACAGGGGGCATCACCGGGGTGCTGTTTTTT.

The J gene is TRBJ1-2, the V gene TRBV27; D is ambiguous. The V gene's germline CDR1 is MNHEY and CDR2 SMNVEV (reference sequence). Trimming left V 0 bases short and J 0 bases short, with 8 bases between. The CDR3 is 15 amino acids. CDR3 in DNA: TGTGCCAGCAGTTTATCACGCAGTTCTAACTATGGCTACACCTTC. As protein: CASSLSRSSNYGYTF.

The CDR3 DNA follows: TGTGCCAGCAGTCCGGGGGCCCCCTACGAGCAGTACTTC. As protein: CASSPGAPYEQYF. V and J are TRBV12-3 or TRBV12-4 and TRBJ2-7; perhaps D is TRBD1 or TRBD2 (6 bases each). V dropped 5 bases and J dropped 2 bases, with 10 bases sitting between them. This CDR3 contains 13 residues.

CDR3 in DNA: TGTGCCAGCAGCTTAGCTTCAGGGACCAGTGAGCAGTTCTTC. Its protein is CASSLASGTSEQFF. The rearrangement links TRBV7-6 to TRBJ2-1; perhaps D is TRBD1 or TRBD2 (5 bases each). V shed 0 bases and J shed 9 bases, with 12 bases lying between them. Germline CDR1 SGHVS, CDR2 FNYEAQ. This CDR3 has 14 amino acids.

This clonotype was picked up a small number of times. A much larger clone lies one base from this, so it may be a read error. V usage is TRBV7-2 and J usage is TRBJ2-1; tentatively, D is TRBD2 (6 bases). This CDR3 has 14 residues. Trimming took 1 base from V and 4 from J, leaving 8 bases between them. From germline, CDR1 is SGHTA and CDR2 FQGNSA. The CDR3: CASSLGAGYNEQFF. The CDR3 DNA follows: TGTGCCAGCAGCTTAGGGGCGGGATACAATGAGCAGTTCTTC.